A single sample is the source of the 9 T cell receptor beta chains below, sequenced in a study of blood T cell repertoires in COVID-19. TCRdb's copy holds only in-frame clones and misses some; the assay was immunoSEQ multiplex PCR. The sample consists of some 300,000 clones, around 90% of them appearing once. Source material: PBMCs or T cells enriched from blood (not recorded which). The source of these receptors is an older woman in a cohort exposed to, infected with or recovered from COVID-19 (not recorded which).

This chain joins TRBV5-1 and TRBJ1-2; no clear D. Germline V gene sequence: CDR1 SGHRS, CDR2 YFSETQ. There are 14 residues in the CDR3. Between the trimmed V and J ends, which lost 0 bases and 8 bases, there was a span of 14 bases. CDR3 region: CASSLEEGRGGYTF. CDR3 DNA sequence: TGCGCCAGCAGCTTGGAAGAGGGCAGAGGAGGCTACACCTTC.

The chain carries TRBV7-9 and TRBJ1-2, with 7 bases that match TRBD1. The germline V gene has CDR1 SEHNR and CDR2 FQNEAQ (reference sequence). The CDR3 sequence is 14 residues long. V shed 5 bases, J shed 8 bases, and the junction held 11 bases outside the gene matches. This CDR3 is CASSRLQGMEGYTF. The DNA for the CDR3 is TGTGCCAGCAGCCGATTACAGGGGATGGAAGGCTACACCTTC. The variable domain in full, with the rest retrieved from reference TRBV7-9 and TRBJ1-2, is DTGVSQNPRHKITKRGQNVTFRCDPISEHNRLYWYRQTLGQGPEFLTYFQNEAQLEKSRLLSDRFSAERPKGSFSTLEIQRTEQGDSAMYLCASSRLQGMEGYTFGSGTRLTVV.

The genes are TRBV28 and TRBJ1-2; D is unclear. The ends were cut back, 3 bases at V and 6 bases at J, with 8 bases in the middle. The V gene's germline CDR1 is MDHEN and CDR2 SYDVKM. The CDR3 loop spans 12 amino acids. The CDR3: CASSFRGNGYTF. The CDR3 nucleotides are TGTGCCAGCAGTTTTCGGGGTAATGGCTACACCTTC.

This clone was observed a few times. This rearrangement joins TRBV4-3 to TRBJ2-1; the match to TRBD2 covers 10 bases. Germline V gene lookup returns CDR1 LGHNA and CDR2 YSLEER. V lost 4 bases, J lost 0 bases, and 9 bases stayed unmatched. The CDR3 covers 18 residues. The DNA for the CDR3 is TGCGCCAGCAGCCGGCGAGGTGCTAGCGGGAGCTCCTACAATGAGCAGTTCTTC. Translated, it gives CASSRRGASGSSYNEQFF.

The chain's CDR3 is CASSLGGSGNTIYF. DNA for the CDR3: TGTGCCAGCAGCTTAGGAGGATCTGGAAACACCATATATTTT. The genes are TRBV7-9 and TRBJ1-3; no clear D. Germline values: CDR1 SEHNR, CDR2 FQNEAQ (reference sequence). The CDR3 loop spans 14 amino acids. V was pared by 1 base and J by 1 base, with 5 bases between.

This chain connects TRBV6-5 to TRBJ1-2; a possible D gene is TRBD1 (6 bases). Germline V gives CDR1 MNHEY, CDR2 SVGAGI. V was clipped by 2 bases and J by 4 bases, with 14 bases between them. The CDR3 runs to 15 residues. The CDR3 bases are TGTGCCAGCAGTTACCGGTCAGGGGAGGGCTATGGCTACACCTTC. Translation gives CASSYRSGEGYGYTF.

J is TRBJ2-7 and V is TRBV28; 8 nucleotides agree with TRBD2. This CDR3 is built from 15 residues. J gave up 2 bases and V 4 bases, and 7 bases lay outside the gene matches. In germline, CDR1 is MDHEN, CDR2 SYDVKM. The DNA of the CDR3 is TGTGCCAGCAGTTCCCGTGGACTAGCAACCTACGAGCAGTACTTC. Translating gives CASSSRGLATYEQYF.

This chain links TRBV28 with TRBJ1-1, with 7 positions matching TRBD1. The CDR3 runs 15 residues. J gave up 0 bases and V 8 bases, and 9 bases lay outside the gene matches. Germline V lookup: CDR1 MDHEN, CDR2 SYDVKM. CDR3 DNA: TGTGCCAGCGTGGAGACAGGGTCGGTGAACACTGAAGCTTTCTTT. Its translation is CASVETGSVNTEAFF.

The chain employs TRBV28 and TRBJ1-1, with unresolved D. V was cut by 2 bases and J by 0 bases, with 10 bases left in between. This CDR3 region has 15 residues. Germline V gives CDR1 MDHEN, CDR2 SYDVKM. The CDR3 nucleotides read TGTGCCAGCAGTTTAGTCGGCGGATTGAACACTGAAGCTTTCTTT. Its protein is CASSLVGGLNTEAFF.